Each of the 14 T cell receptor beta chains below was sequenced from the same sample in a study of OX40 agonist ivuxolimab in advanced cancers. Profiled with immunoSEQ multiplex PCR; TCRdb holds only in-frame clones, not every one. The sample records 90,000 to 120,000 clones, approximately 90% being singletons. The sample was CD4+ or CD8+ T cells sorted from blood, taken in a trial of the OX40 agonist ivuxolimab. These TCRs come from an adult with an advanced solid tumor such as melanoma, head and neck, liver or kidney cancer.

This clone was detected once. The rearrangement links TRBV7-9 to TRBJ2-7; no clear D. This CDR3 has 13 residues. Per germline, CDR1 SEHNR and CDR2 FQNEAQ (reference sequence). V lost 6 bases and J 2 bases, leaving 11 bases between the germline ends. In DNA form, the CDR3 reads TGTGCCAGCAGTTTCGTCAGCACCTACGAGCAGTACTTC. Translation gives CASSFVSTYEQYF.

The chain employs TRBV9 and TRBJ2-4; 8 positions match TRBD1. J gave up 7 bases and V 0 bases, and 3 bases lay outside the gene matches. CDR1 and CDR2 from the germline V gene are SGDLS and YYNGEE. The CDR3 length is 14 residues. DNA of the CDR3: TGTGCCAGCAGCGTAGACACAGGGGGGAACATTCAGTACTTC. Amino acid sequence: CASSVDTGGNIQYF. Full variable domain (remainder filled in from reference TRBV9 and TRBJ2-4): DSGVTQTPKHLITATGQRVTLRCSPRSGDLSVYWYQQSLDQGLQFLIQYYNGEERAKGNILERFSAQQFPDLHSELNLSSLELGDSALYFCASSVDTGGNIQYFGAGTRLSVL.

The chain recombines TRBV18 with TRBJ1-4, with D possibly being TRBD1 (5 bases). CDR3 length: 14 residues. V was trimmed by 2 bases and J by 5 bases, leaving 9 bases between them. The germline gives CDR1 KGHSH, CDR2 LQKENI. The CDR3 loop is CASSPRGANEKLFF. The DNA of the CDR3 is TGTGCCAGCTCACCAAGGGGAGCGAATGAAAAACTGTTTTTT.

The chain has TRBV5-1 and TRBJ2-2; D remains unclear. The V end was cut by 7 bases, the J end by 6 bases, with 19 bases between. The CDR3 runs 15 residues. CDR1 is SGHRS and CDR2 is YFSETQ in the germline V gene. The CDR3 is CASAVGSASAGELFF. As DNA, the CDR3 is TGCGCCAGCGCGGTAGGTTCTGCGTCAGCCGGGGAGCTGTTTTTT.

The J gene is TRBJ2-3, the V gene TRBV15; no clear D. Trimming removed 0 bases from V and 4 bases from J, with 11 bases in between. This CDR3 is built from 15 residues. The germline V gene encodes CDR1 LNHNV and CDR2 YYDKDF (reference sequence). The CDR3 region is CATSRDGLVSDTQYF. The CDR3 region has the DNA TGTGCCACCAGCAGAGATGGTCTAGTTTCAGATACGCAGTATTTT.

The chain joins TRBV21-1 to TRBJ2-7; TRBD2 is the table's D call, not checked against the DNA. TRBV21-1 is assigned pseudogene status. The CDR3 is 14 amino acids. The CDR3 sequence: CASSNGGTGYEQYF. The CDR3 DNA is TGTGCCAGCAGCAACGGAGGGACCGGCTACGAGCAGTACTTC.

In DNA form, the CDR3 reads TGTGCCAGCAGCGTCTGGGACGCAGAGCGCTCCTACAATGAGCAGTTCTTC. It translates to CASSVWDAERSYNEQFF. The gene calls are TRBV9 and TRBJ2-1; the D gene could be TRBD1 or TRBD2 (5 bases each). CDR3 length: 17 residues. Trimming pared 2 bases from V and 0 bases from J, leaving 15 bases between. Germline loops: CDR1 SGDLS, CDR2 YYNGEE. Complete variable domain (other parts from reference TRBV9 and TRBJ2-1): DSGVTQTPKHLITATGQRVTLRCSPRSGDLSVYWYQQSLDQGLQFLIQYYNGEERAKGNILERFSAQQFPDLHSELNLSSLELGDSALYFCASSVWDAERSYNEQFFGPGTRLTVL.

This sequence joins TRBV18 and TRBJ1-4; 9 bases map to TRBD1. CDR3 size: 15 residues. Germline V gives CDR1 KGHSH, CDR2 LQKENI. Unmatched junction bases numbered 7, after V lost 6 bases and J lost 5 bases. The DNA for the CDR3 is TGTGCCAGCTCCTTCACCGGGACAGGGAATGAAAAACTGTTTTTT. Its protein product is CASSFTGTGNEKLFF.

The count of this clone is one. This chain links TRBV20-1 with TRBJ2-5; TRBD2 is a possible D gene (5 bases). The J call is in doubt because the DNA end fits TRBJ2-7 better. From germline, CDR1 is DFQATT and CDR2 SNEGSKA (reference sequence). The CDR3 length is 11 residues. The CDR3 region is CSARGTYEQYF. The CDR3 bases are TGCAGTGCTCGGGGAACCTACGAGCAGTACTTC.

This clone appeared a single time. This sequence joins TRBV9 and TRBJ2-7; D is uncertain. The ends were cut back, 4 bases at V and 4 bases at J, with 15 bases in the middle. The CDR3 spans 14 residues. In germline, CDR1 is SGDLS, CDR2 YYNGEE. CDR3 region: CASSLDWLGYEQYF. The CDR3 bases are TGTGCCAGCAGCCTAGACTGGCTCGGTTACGAGCAGTACTTC. The whole variable domain, remainder taken from reference TRBV9 and TRBJ2-7, is DSGVTQTPKHLITATGQRVTLRCSPRSGDLSVYWYQQSLDQGLQFLIQYYNGEERAKGNILERFSAQQFPDLHSELNLSSLELGDSALYFCASSLDWLGYEQYFGPGTRLTVT.

The rearrangement uses TRBV7-2 and TRBJ1-1; possible D gene TRBD1, 6 bases. The germline V gene has CDR1 SGHTA and CDR2 FQGNSA. Trimming removed 2 bases from V and 4 bases from J, with 17 bases in between. CDR3 length: 16 residues. CDR3: CASSLFGAPGATEAFF. Written as DNA, the CDR3 is TGTGCCAGCAGCTTATTTGGGGCCCCGGGGGCCACTGAAGCTTTCTTT.

The chain employs TRBV7-3 and TRBJ1-1; no definite D call. CDR3 length: 13 amino acids. Between the trimmed V and J ends, which lost 5 bases and 1 base, there was a span of 8 bases. CDR1 SGHTA and CDR2 FQGTGA come from the germline V gene. The chain's CDR3 is CASSGLRNTEAFF. The CDR3 nucleotides read TGTGCCAGCAGCGGACTGAGGAACACTGAAGCTTTCTTT. The variable domain in full, completed from reference TRBV7-3 and TRBJ1-1, reads GAGVSQTPSNKVTEKGKYVELRCDPISGHTALYWYRQSLGQGPEFLIYFQGTGAADDSGLPNDRFFAVRPEGSVSTLKIQRTERGDSAVYLCASSGLRNTEAFFGQGTRLTVV.

This chain uses TRBV7-6 with TRBJ1-3, with D perhaps TRBD1 (5 bases). Per germline, CDR1 SGHVS and CDR2 FNYEAQ. This CDR3 region has 17 residues. V dropped 1 base and J dropped 0 bases, with 13 bases sitting between them. CDR3 nucleotides: TGTGCCAGCAGCTTAGAGACCAGGGATAACTCTGGAAACACCATATATTTT. As protein: CASSLETRDNSGNTIYF.

The CDR3 sequence is CAIRQEEHQPQHF. The CDR3 region has the DNA TGTGCCATCAGGCAGGAGGAGCATCAGCCCCAGCATTTT. The chain couples TRBV10-3 to TRBJ1-5; D is undetermined. The CDR3 covers 13 residues. The germline V and J ends were trimmed by 6 bases and 5 bases, with 11 bases remaining between them. Germline values: CDR1 ENHRY, CDR2 SYGVKD.